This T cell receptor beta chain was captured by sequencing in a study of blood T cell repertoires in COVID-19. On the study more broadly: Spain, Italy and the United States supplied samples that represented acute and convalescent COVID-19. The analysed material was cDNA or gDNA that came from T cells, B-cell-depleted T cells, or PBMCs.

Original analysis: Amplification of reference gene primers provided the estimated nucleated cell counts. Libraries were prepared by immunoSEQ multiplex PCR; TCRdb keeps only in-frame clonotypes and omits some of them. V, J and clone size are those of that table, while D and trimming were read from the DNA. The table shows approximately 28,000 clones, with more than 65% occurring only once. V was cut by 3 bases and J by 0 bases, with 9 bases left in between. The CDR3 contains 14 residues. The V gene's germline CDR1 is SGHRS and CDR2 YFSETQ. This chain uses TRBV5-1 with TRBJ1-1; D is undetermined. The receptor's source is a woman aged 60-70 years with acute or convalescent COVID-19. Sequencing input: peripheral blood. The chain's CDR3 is CASSSSPMNTEAFF. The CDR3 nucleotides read TGCGCCAGCAGCTCTAGCCCCATGAACACTGAAGCTTTCTTT.